What follows are 24 T cell receptor beta chains derived from one specimen sequenced in a study of response to subunit inactivated influenza vaccine. One entry per CDR3 protein, called by TCRdb with MiXCR from the RT-PCR reads. In the table there are hundreds of thousands of distinct CDR3 sequences, around 18% of which are singletons. The sequencing here drew on PBMCs from blood, taken approximately 5 days after vaccination. Source of these receptors: a man over 45 who received an inactivated influenza vaccine.

This clonotype occurred a few times. The V gene is TRBV15, the J gene TRBJ1-1, with D tentatively TRBD1 (5 bases). CDR1 and CDR2 (germline): LNHNV, YYDKDF (reference sequence). Trimming cost V 0 bases and J 4 bases, with 9 bases left between them. The CDR3 runs to 14 residues. CDR3 sequence (DNA): TGTGCCACCAGCAGAGAGGGGCGAAGCACTGAAGCTTTCTTT. Protein: CATSREGRSTEAFF.

This clonotype was recorded a few times. The V call is TRBV5-6, the J call TRBJ2-5; 7 nucleotides agree with TRBD2. This CDR3 contains 17 residues. V was pared by 0 bases and J by 4 bases, with 12 bases of the junction left unmatched. From germline, CDR1 is SGHDT and CDR2 YYEEEE. CDR3 amino acids: CASSLEQGGIFGETQYF. In nucleotides, the CDR3 is TGTGCCAGCAGCTTGGAGCAGGGAGGGATTTTTGGAGAGACCCAGTACTTC.

This clonotype has a handful of counts. The chain combines TRBV12-3 or TRBV12-4 with TRBJ2-2; D call uncertain. This CDR3 comprises 14 residues. The ends were cut back, 2 bases at V and 4 bases at J, with 8 bases in the middle. This CDR3 reads CASSLRRITGELFF. As DNA, the CDR3 is TGTGCCAGCAGTTTACGCAGGATCACCGGGGAGCTGTTTTTT.

J is TRBJ2-1 and V is TRBV10-3; 8 nucleotides agree with TRBD2. The CDR3 spans 15 residues. The trim removed 0 bases at V and 7 bases at J, leaving 5 bases unmatched. Germline-derived CDR1 and CDR2 are ENHRY and SYGVKD. The CDR3 reads CAISESVTGGNEQFF. The DNA for the CDR3 is TGTGCCATCAGTGAGTCTGTAACGGGAGGGAATGAGCAGTTCTTC.

The chain is built from TRBV6-1 and TRBJ2-7; 8 bases fit TRBD1. This CDR3 spans 15 amino acids. The germline V gene encodes CDR1 MNHNS and CDR2 SASEGT. V lost 6 bases to trimming and J lost 0 bases; unmatched junction nucleotides: 7. CDR3 sequence: CASRELGQVSYEQYF. CDR3 sequence (DNA): TGTGCCAGCAGGGAACTGGGACAGGTCTCCTACGAGCAGTACTTC.

J is TRBJ2-2 and V is TRBV4-3; no firm D call. Trimming removed 0 bases from V and 8 bases from J, with 7 bases in between. This CDR3 region has 13 residues. Germline CDR1 is LGHNA and CDR2 is YSLEER. CDR3 sequence reads: CASSQDYWGELFF. In DNA form, the CDR3 reads TGCGCCAGCAGCCAAGATTATTGGGGGGAGCTGTTTTTT.

This clonotype showed up many times. The rearrangement uses TRBV20-1 and TRBJ2-4, with 7 bases that match TRBD1. Germline values: CDR1 DFQATT, CDR2 SNEGSKA (reference sequence). The CDR3 totals 15 residues. Losses at the gene ends were 1 base for V and 7 bases for J; bases not matched to a gene: 10. CDR3 in DNA: TGCAGTGCTAGAGTCCTTCAGGGGGTCAGGAACATTCAGTACTTC. This gives the protein CSARVLQGVRNIQYF.

The sample holds a few counts of this clonotype. This chain uses TRBV9 with TRBJ1-2; D is unclear. The V end was cut by 0 bases, the J end by 4 bases, with 10 bases between. Germline V gene data show CDR1 as SGDLS and CDR2 as YYNGEE. The CDR3 is 14 residues long. As DNA, the CDR3 is TGTGCCAGCAGCGTAGTACCAGGCGGCTATGGCTACACCTTC. Translating it yields CASSVVPGGYGYTF.

This clonotype was recorded many times. The V and J genes are TRBV15 and TRBJ2-1, with TRBD1 as a possible D gene (8 bases). This CDR3 has 16 amino acids. From germline, CDR1 is LNHNV and CDR2 YYDKDF (reference sequence). Trimming removed 4 bases at V and 12 bases at J, with 25 bases between. The CDR3 spells CATSTTNTYRGGTQFF. In DNA form, the CDR3 reads TGTGCCACCAGCACGACAAATACCTACAGGGGGGGAACGCAGTTCTTC.

This clonotype was detected ten times or more. V usage is TRBV29-1 and J usage is TRBJ2-7, with unresolved D. Germline V lookup: CDR1 SQVTM, CDR2 ANQGSEA. V gave up 5 bases and J gave up 0 bases, with 11 bases separating them. The CDR3 runs to 13 residues. CDR3 DNA sequence: TGCAGCGTTTCGGACGCGATCTCCTACGAGCAGTACTTC. Its protein is CSVSDAISYEQYF.

The DNA of the CDR3 is TGTGCCAGCAGTTTAGTAGCGGGAGAGGGGACCCAGTACTTC. This encodes CASSLVAGEGTQYF. V usage is TRBV12-3 or TRBV12-4 and J usage is TRBJ2-5, with 9 nucleotides matching TRBD2. J lost 7 bases, V lost 1 base, and 4 bases had no gene match. The CDR3 is made up of 14 amino acids.

Many counts were recorded for this clonotype. The chain recombines TRBV6-4 with TRBJ2-3; 7 nucleotides line up with TRBD2. This CDR3 has 14 residues. V shed 2 bases, J shed 1 base, and the junction held 0 bases outside the gene matches. Germline values: CDR1 MRHNA, CDR2 SNTAGT. CDR3 bases: TGTGCCAGCAGTGACGGGGGGGGCACAGATACGCAGTATTTT. It specifies CASSDGGGTDTQYF.

This rearrangement joins TRBV5-1 to TRBJ2-1, with TRBD2 matching over 11 bases. J was trimmed by 4 bases and V by 0 bases; bases with no gene match: 9. The CDR3 consists of 18 residues. CDR1 is SGHRS and CDR2 is YFSETQ in the germline V gene. CDR3 residues: CASSLASGLAARYNEQFF. The DNA of the CDR3 is TGCGCCAGCAGCTTGGCCTCGGGACTAGCGGCCCGTTACAATGAGCAGTTCTTC.

This clonotype was seen only a few times. J is TRBJ2-1 and V is TRBV20-1; D call uncertain. Germline CDR1 DFQATT, CDR2 SNEGSKA (reference sequence). The V end lost 4 bases, the J end lost 9 bases, and 10 bases lay between the germline ends. CDR3 length equals 11 residues. DNA for the CDR3: TGCAGTGCTATAATTCTGGGTGAGCAGTTCTTC. Its translation: CSAIILGEQFF.

This clonotype was seen repeatedly, ten times or more. The chain links TRBV29-1 to TRBJ2-3; TRBD1 agrees at 8 bases. Germline assignment: CDR1 SQVTM and CDR2 ANQGSEA. The CDR3 loop spans 13 amino acids. V shed 8 bases, J shed 2 bases, and the junction held 6 bases outside the gene matches. CDR3 protein: CSLWDRITDTQYF. In DNA form, the CDR3 reads TGCAGCCTATGGGACAGGATCACAGATACGCAGTATTTT.

There are many counts of this clonotype. This chain joins TRBV20-1 and TRBJ2-7, with TRBD2 identical over 8 bases. V shed 5 bases, J shed 2 bases, and the junction held 5 bases outside the gene matches. The CDR3 has 13 residues. Germline V gives CDR1 DFQATT, CDR2 SNEGSKA (reference sequence). The CDR3 is CSAVRAGAYEQYF. CDR3 DNA sequence: TGCAGTGCTGTAAGAGCGGGAGCCTACGAGCAGTACTTC.

This clonotype was observed once. The V and J genes are TRBV6-1 and TRBJ2-1, with 8 bases matching TRBD2. V was clipped by 11 bases and J by 4 bases; unmatched bases: 10. CDR1 is MNHNS, CDR2 SASEGT, per germline. The length of the CDR3 is 14 residues. CDR3 residues: CASQLAGSYNEQFF. CDR3 DNA: TGTGCCTCCCAGTTAGCGGGATCTTACAATGAGCAGTTCTTC.

The chain is built from TRBV28 and TRBJ2-1; no firm D call. From germline, CDR1 is MDHEN and CDR2 SYDVKM. Deletions cut 7 bases from V and 2 bases from J, with 6 bases between. The CDR3 is made up of 12 amino acids. The CDR3 sequence is CASISTYNEQFF. CDR3 bases: TGTGCCAGCATATCCACCTACAATGAGCAGTTCTTC.

CDR3 DNA: TGCAGCGTTGAAGGGAAGGACGGATCCTACGAGCAGTACTTC. This encodes CSVEGKDGSYEQYF. The chain combines TRBV29-1 with TRBJ2-7; D is uncertain. The CDR3 is made up of 14 amino acids. Germline CDR1 SQVTM, CDR2 ANQGSEA. V lost 1 base to trimming and J lost 1 base, with 11 bases between them.

The chain uses TRBV4-3 and TRBJ2-5, with D unresolved. Germline V lookup: CDR1 LGHNA, CDR2 YSLEER. Trimming left V 4 bases short and J 5 bases short, with 11 bases between. The CDR3 covers 13 residues. For the CDR3, the DNA is TGCGCCAGCAGCCGAAAAAACGGGGAGACCCAGTACTTC. It encodes CASSRKNGETQYF.

This clonotype turned up a few times. The chain employs TRBV5-1 and TRBJ1-3; the D gene is possibly TRBD1 (5 bases). This CDR3 has 15 residues. The V end lost 4 bases, the J end lost 0 bases, and 11 bases lay between the germline ends. Germline V gives CDR1 SGHRS, CDR2 YFSETQ. In nucleotides, the CDR3 is TGCGCCAGCAGCAGGAGGGGAAGCTCTGGAAACACCATATATTTT. Its translation is CASSRRGSSGNTIYF.

This clonotype has more than one count but fewer than ten. The V and J genes are TRBV20-1 and TRBJ2-7; D unresolved. Germline V gene sequence: CDR1 DFQATT, CDR2 SNEGSKA (reference sequence). Trimming cost V 2 bases and J 7 bases, with 12 bases left between them. The CDR3 consists of 12 residues. In DNA, the CDR3 is TGCAGTGCTAGATTAGGGCCCTGGGAGCAGTACTTC. Its protein product is CSARLGPWEQYF.

There are a few counts of this clonotype. The gene calls are TRBV6-1 and TRBJ2-5; perhaps TRBD1 as D (5 bases). The CDR3 extends over 15 amino acids. Trimming removed 6 bases from V and 2 bases from J, with 16 bases in between. Germline lookup yields CDR1 MNHNS and CDR2 SASEGT. The CDR3 region is CASSRAWGSQETQYF. The DNA of the CDR3 is TGTGCCAGCAGCCGGGCGTGGGGCAGTCAAGAGACCCAGTACTTC.

The chain employs TRBV5-1 and TRBJ2-3, with a possible D match to TRBD2 (6 bases). V gave up 4 bases and J gave up 1 base, with 16 bases separating them. Germline V CDR1 and CDR2: SGHRS, YFSETQ. The length of the CDR3 is 16 residues. The CDR3 protein is CASSGGRRGRTDTQYF. In DNA, the CDR3 is TGCGCCAGCAGCGGCGGAAGGAGGGGTCGCACAGATACGCAGTATTTT.